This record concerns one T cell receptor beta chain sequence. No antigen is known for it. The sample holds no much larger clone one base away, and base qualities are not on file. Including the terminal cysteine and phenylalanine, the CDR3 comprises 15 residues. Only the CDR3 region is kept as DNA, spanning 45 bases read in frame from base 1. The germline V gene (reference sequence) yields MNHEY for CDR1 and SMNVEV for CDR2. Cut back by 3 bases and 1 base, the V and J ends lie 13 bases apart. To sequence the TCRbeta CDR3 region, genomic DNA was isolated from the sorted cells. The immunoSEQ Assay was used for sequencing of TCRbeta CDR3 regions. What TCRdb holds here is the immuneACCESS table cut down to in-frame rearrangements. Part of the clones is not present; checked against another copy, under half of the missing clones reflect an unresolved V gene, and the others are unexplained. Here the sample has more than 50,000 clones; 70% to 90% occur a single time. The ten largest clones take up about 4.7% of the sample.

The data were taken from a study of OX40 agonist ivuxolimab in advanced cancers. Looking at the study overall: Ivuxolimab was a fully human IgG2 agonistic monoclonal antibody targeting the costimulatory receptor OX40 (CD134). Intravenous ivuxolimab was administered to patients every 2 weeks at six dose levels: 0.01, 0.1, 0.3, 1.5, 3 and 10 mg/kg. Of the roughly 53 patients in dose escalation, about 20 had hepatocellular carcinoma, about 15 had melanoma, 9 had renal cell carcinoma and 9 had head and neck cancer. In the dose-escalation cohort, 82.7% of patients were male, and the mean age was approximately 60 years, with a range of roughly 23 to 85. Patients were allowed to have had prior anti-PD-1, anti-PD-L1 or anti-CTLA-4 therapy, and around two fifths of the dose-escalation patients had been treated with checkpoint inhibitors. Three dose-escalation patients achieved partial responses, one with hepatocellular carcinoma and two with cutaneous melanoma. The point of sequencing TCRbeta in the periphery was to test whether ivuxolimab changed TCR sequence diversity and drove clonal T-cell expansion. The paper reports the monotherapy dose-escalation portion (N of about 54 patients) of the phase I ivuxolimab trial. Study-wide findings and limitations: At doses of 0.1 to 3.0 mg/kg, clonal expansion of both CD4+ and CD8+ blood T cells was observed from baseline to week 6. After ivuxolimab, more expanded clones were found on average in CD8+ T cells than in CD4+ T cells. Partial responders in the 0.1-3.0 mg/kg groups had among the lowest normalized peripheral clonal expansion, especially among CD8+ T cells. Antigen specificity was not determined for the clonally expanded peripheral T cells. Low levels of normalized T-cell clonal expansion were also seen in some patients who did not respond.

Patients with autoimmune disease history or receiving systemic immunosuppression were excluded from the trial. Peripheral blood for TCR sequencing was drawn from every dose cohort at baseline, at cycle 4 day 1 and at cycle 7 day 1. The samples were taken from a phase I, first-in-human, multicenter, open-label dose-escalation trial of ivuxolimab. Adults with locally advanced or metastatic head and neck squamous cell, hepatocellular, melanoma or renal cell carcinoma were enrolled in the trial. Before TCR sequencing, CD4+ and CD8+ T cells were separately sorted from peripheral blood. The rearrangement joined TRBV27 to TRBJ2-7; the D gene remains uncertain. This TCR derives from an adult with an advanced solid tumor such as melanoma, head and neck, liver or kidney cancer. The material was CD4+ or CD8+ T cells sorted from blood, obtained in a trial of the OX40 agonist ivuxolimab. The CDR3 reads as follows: CASSFLADLSYEQYF. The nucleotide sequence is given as TGTGCCAGCAGTTTCCTTGCCGACCTTTCCTACGAGCAGTACTTC.